One and the same sample provided the 27 T cell receptor beta chains below, sequenced in a study of T cell responses to AZD1222 COVID-19 vaccine. The data were produced by immunoSEQ multiplex PCR, yet TCRdb's version contains in-frame clones alone and is incomplete. The sample has some 280,000 clones; 85% to 95% are singletons. The sequenced sample was peripheral blood, obtained 28 days after the second AZD1222 dose. Receptors originate from an adult who received the AZD1222 COVID-19 vaccine.

This chain connects TRBV28 to TRBJ2-5; possibly TRBD2 for D (5 bases). This CDR3 region has 15 residues. Germline CDR1 is MDHEN and CDR2 is SYDVKM. Between the trimmed V and J ends, which lost 5 bases and 6 bases, there was a span of 19 bases. The CDR3: CASSLPPVGEKTQYF. The CDR3 DNA follows: TGTGCCAGCAGTCTACCTCCGGTGGGAGAGAAGACCCAGTACTTC.

V and J are TRBV29-1 and TRBJ2-2; 9 bases are a match to TRBD2. Germline lookup yields CDR1 SQVTM and CDR2 ANQGSEA. The J segment lost 1 base and the V segment lost 6 bases, leaving 3 bases of the junction unmatched. This CDR3 has 14 residues. The CDR3 DNA is TGCAGCGTCATAGCGGGAGTGAACACCGGGGAGCTGTTTTTT. This encodes CSVIAGVNTGELFF.

The chain is built from TRBV9 and TRBJ1-6, with 7 bases aligning to TRBD1. Germline trimming cut 2 bases from V and 7 bases from J; bases unmatched to any gene: 6. The length of the CDR3 is 15 residues. Germline V gives CDR1 SGDLS, CDR2 YYNGEE. The CDR3 coding sequence is TGTGCCAGCAGCGTGACAGGGATTTACAATTCACCCCTCCACTTT. It specifies CASSVTGIYNSPLHF.

The J gene is TRBJ2-3, the V gene TRBV4-3; TRBD2 is a possible D gene (6 bases). Trimming removed 1 base from V and 4 bases from J, with 12 bases in between. Germline lookup yields CDR1 LGHNA and CDR2 YSLEER. The CDR3 consists of 15 residues. DNA for the CDR3: TGCGCCAGCAGCCAAGGGTGGAGGGCGGCAGATACGCAGTATTTT. Amino acid sequence: CASSQGWRAADTQYF.

The chain uses TRBV10-3 and TRBJ2-1; the D gene could be TRBD1 or TRBD2 (5 bases each). Germline assignment: CDR1 ENHRY and CDR2 SYGVKD. V dropped 3 bases and J dropped 1 base, with 10 bases sitting between them. This CDR3 is 15 amino acids long. The CDR3 DNA reads as TGTGCCATCAGTGAAGGGACCGCGTCCTACAATGAGCAGTTCTTC. Its protein is CAISEGTASYNEQFF.

The chain links TRBV6-2 or TRBV6-3 to TRBJ2-7; D unresolved. From germline, CDR1 is MNHEY and CDR2 SVGEGT. This CDR3 has 13 residues. V dropped 2 bases and J dropped 2 bases, with 7 bases sitting between them. CDR3: CASSYAIPYEQYF. The CDR3 DNA reads TGTGCCAGCAGTTACGCTATACCCTACGAGCAGTACTTC.

The rearrangement joins TRBV5-1 to TRBJ2-7; the match to TRBD2 covers 12 bases. Germline CDR1 reads SGHRS; CDR2 reads YFSETQ. The length of the CDR3 is 15 residues. V gave up 3 bases and J gave up 4 bases; unmatched junction bases: 5. The CDR3 reads CASSSPLAGGYEQYF. CDR3 coding DNA: TGCGCCAGCAGCTCCCCCCTAGCGGGGGGGTACGAGCAGTACTTC.

This clone has just one count. The chain uses TRBV28 and TRBJ1-5; possible D gene TRBD1, 6 bases. This CDR3 contains 14 residues. The V end was cut by 7 bases, the J end by 4 bases, with 14 bases between. Germline CDR1 MDHEN, CDR2 SYDVKM. The CDR3 region is CASMWGARNQPQHF. CDR3 nucleotide sequence: TGTGCCAGCATGTGGGGGGCTCGAAATCAGCCCCAGCATTTT.

This sequence joins TRBV5-5 and TRBJ2-7, with D perhaps TRBD2 (6 bases). Trimming took off 4 bases at V and 2 bases at J, with 19 bases between the two ends. The CDR3 loop spans 16 amino acids. Germline CDR1 and CDR2: SGHKS and YYEKEE (reference sequence). Here the CDR3 reads CASSILSGSAPYEQYF. DNA of the CDR3: TGTGCCAGCAGCATACTAAGCGGGTCAGCCCCCTACGAGCAGTACTTC.

The rearrangement joins TRBV9 to TRBJ1-2; D unclear. The germline V and J ends were trimmed by 4 bases and 4 bases, with 5 bases remaining between them. CDR3 size: 11 residues. Germline CDR1 is SGDLS and CDR2 is YYNGEE. DNA of the CDR3: TGTGCCAGCAGCAGGAGCTATGGCTACACCTTC. Amino acid sequence: CASSRSYGYTF.

The chain is built from TRBV29-1 and TRBJ1-4; D perhaps matches TRBD1 (5 bases). The CDR3 is 14 amino acids. Germline CDR1 reads SQVTM; CDR2 reads ANQGSEA. V was clipped by 5 bases and J by 3 bases, with 13 bases between them. CDR3 nucleotides: TGCAGCGTTCCCGGGGCGGCGGCTAATGAAAAACTGTTTTTT. It yields the protein CSVPGAAANEKLFF.

The chain employs TRBV28 and TRBJ2-1; TRBD1 aligns across 10 bases. The V gene's germline CDR1 is MDHEN and CDR2 SYDVKM. This CDR3 comprises 15 residues. V was clipped by 6 bases and J by 0 bases; unmatched bases: 2. Written as DNA, the CDR3 is TGTGCCAGCAGCGGACAGGGGGGCTCCTACAATGAGCAGTTCTTC. It encodes CASSGQGGSYNEQFF.

This sequence joins TRBV9 and TRBJ1-1; 9 positions agree with TRBD1. Germline CDR1 SGDLS, CDR2 YYNGEE. J lost 3 bases, V lost 0 bases, and 3 bases had no gene match. The CDR3 length is 15 residues. The DNA for the CDR3 is TGTGCCAGCAGCGTAGTGGGACAGGGTGACACTGAAGCTTTCTTT. This encodes CASSVVGQGDTEAFF.

The chain links TRBV9 to TRBJ1-1; TRBD1 matches at 12 bases. Germline assignment: CDR1 SGDLS and CDR2 YYNGEE. The CDR3 extends over 17 amino acids. Unmatched junction bases numbered 12, after V lost 4 bases and J lost 5 bases. The CDR3 reads CASSHPGTGGAGTEAFF. The DNA for the CDR3 is TGTGCCAGCAGCCACCCGGGGACAGGGGGCGCGGGAACTGAAGCTTTCTTT.

This clone was counted only a few times. The chain is built from TRBV28 and TRBJ2-7, with D perhaps TRBD1 or TRBD2 (6 bases each). This CDR3 has 15 residues. V shed 8 bases and J shed 2 bases, with 19 bases lying between them. Germline values: CDR1 MDHEN, CDR2 SYDVKM. CDR3 loop: CASSLGGGMAYEQYF. The CDR3 DNA is TGTGCCAGCTCCCTCGGGGGCGGAATGGCCTACGAGCAGTACTTC.

DNA for the CDR3: TGTGCCAGCAGCCAAGGGCGGAGTGGAAACACCATATATTTT. It is translated as CASSQGRSGNTIYF. The chain joins TRBV4-2 to TRBJ1-3; no firm D call. V was cut by 1 base and J by 3 bases, with 7 bases left in between. Germline CDR1 and CDR2: LGHNA and YNFKEQ. CDR3 length equals 14 residues.

The V call is TRBV19, the J call TRBJ2-2; D could derive from TRBD1 or TRBD2 (6 bases each). The CDR3 covers 16 residues. Trimming pared 5 bases from V and 4 bases from J, leaving 17 bases between. Germline V gene sequence: CDR1 LNHDA, CDR2 SQIVND (reference sequence). The CDR3 nucleotides read TGTGCCAGTAGTGTAACGGGGGCCGTGGTCACCGGGGAGCTGTTTTTT. Protein product: CASSVTGAVVTGELFF. Full variable domain (outside the CDR3, taken from reference TRBV19 and TRBJ2-2): DGGITQSPKYLFRKEGQNVTLSCEQNLNHDAMYWYRQDPGQGLRLIYYSQIVNDFQKGDIAEGYSVSREKKESFPLTVTSAQKNPTAFYLCASSVTGAVVTGELFFGEGSRLTVL.

The rearrangement uses TRBV2 and TRBJ2-5; D is perhaps TRBD2 (7 bases). The CDR3 extends over 15 amino acids. Trimming left V 0 bases short and J 5 bases short, with 13 bases between. CDR1 SNHLY and CDR2 FYNNEI come from the germline V gene. CDR3 DNA: TGTGCCAGCAGTGAAGCGCGGGGAGGGGGGGAGACCCAGTACTTC. It encodes CASSEARGGGETQYF.

This clone was counted a few times. J is TRBJ1-1 and V is TRBV13; D unclear. Germline V gene data show CDR1 as PRHDT and CDR2 as FYEKMQ (reference sequence). CDR3 length: 11 residues. V lost 8 bases and J lost 11, with 15 bases in between. The CDR3 DNA sequence: TGTGCCAGCGCTGCCCGAGGCCCGGCTTTCTTT. It codes for CASAARGPAFF.

The chain uses TRBV18 and TRBJ2-7; the D gene is possibly TRBD1 (5 bases). V lost 3 bases, J lost 5 bases, and 20 bases lay in between. Germline-derived CDR1 and CDR2 are KGHSH and LQKENI. CDR3 length equals 16 residues. CDR3 loop: CASSPRVAGMDNEQYF. Here the CDR3 DNA reads TGTGCCAGCTCACCCCGTGTGGCTGGTATGGACAACGAGCAGTACTTC. The full variable domain, completed using reference TRBV18 and TRBJ2-7, is NAGVMQNPRHLVRRRGQEARLRCSPMKGHSHVYWYRQLPEEGLKFMVYLQKENIIDESGMPKERFSAEFPKEGPSILRIQQVVRGDSAAYFCASSPRVAGMDNEQYFGPGTRLTVT.

This clone was observed a few times. CDR3: CASSFLSPDRGHFSSYEQYF. The CDR3 DNA sequence: TGTGCCAGCAGCTTTCTTTCCCCGGACAGGGGGCATTTCTCCTCCTACGAGCAGTACTTC. The genes are TRBV7-7 and TRBJ2-7; 11 nucleotides match TRBD1. Germline CDR1 reads SSHAT; CDR2 reads FNYEAQ (reference sequence). CDR3 length: 20 amino acids. The J segment lost 0 bases and the V segment lost 3 bases, leaving 16 bases of the junction unmatched.

The CDR3 loop reads CASMGTGSSGNTIYF. CDR3 bases: TGTGCCAGCATGGGGACAGGGAGTTCTGGAAACACCATATATTTT. The rearrangement links TRBV7-9 to TRBJ1-3; 9 bases agree with TRBD1. The germline gives CDR1 SEHNR, CDR2 FQNEAQ (reference sequence). J was trimmed by 1 base and V by 7 bases; bases with no gene match: 5. This CDR3 is built from 15 residues.

This rearrangement joins TRBV2 to TRBJ2-5; TRBD1 aligns across 7 bases. Per germline, CDR1 SNHLY and CDR2 FYNNEI. The V and J ends lost 6 bases and 4 bases, in that order; junction bases with no gene match: 2. CDR3 length: 12 amino acids. CDR3 coding DNA: TGTGCCAGCAGGGCAGGGGGAGAGACCCAGTACTTC. Its translation is CASRAGGETQYF.

The CDR3 sequence is CASSLRLAGDYEQYF. The CDR3 nucleotides are TGTGCCAGCAGTTTGAGGCTAGCGGGAGACTACGAGCAGTACTTC. The chain recombines TRBV28 with TRBJ2-7, with 10 bases that match TRBD2. This CDR3 spans 15 amino acids. From germline, CDR1 is MDHEN and CDR2 SYDVKM. Germline trimming cut 3 bases from V and 3 bases from J; bases unmatched to any gene: 5.

J is TRBJ2-7 and V is TRBV12-3 or TRBV12-4; the D gene is possibly TRBD1 (6 bases). Trimming removed 2 bases from V and 8 bases from J, with 7 bases in between. The CDR3 sequence is 11 residues long. The CDR3 spells CASSLRDKQYF. The DNA of the CDR3 is TGTGCCAGCAGTTTAAGGGACAAGCAGTACTTC.

The V and J genes are TRBV29-1 and TRBJ2-1; weak D call: TRBD2 (5 bases). V was trimmed by 6 bases and J by 0 bases, leaving 15 bases between them. The CDR3 length is 15 residues. The germline gives CDR1 SQVTM, CDR2 ANQGSEA. CDR3 region: CSVWEQALSYNEQFF. DNA of the CDR3: TGCAGCGTGTGGGAGCAGGCGCTCTCCTACAATGAGCAGTTCTTC.

CDR3 DNA sequence: TGTGCCAGCAGTGACCAGGGACAGGGTTACGAGCAGTACTTC. It encodes CASSDQGQGYEQYF. The chain recombines TRBV2 with TRBJ2-7; TRBD1 matches 9 bases. V gave up 3 bases and J gave up 4 bases; unmatched junction bases: 4. In germline, CDR1 is SNHLY, CDR2 FYNNEI. The CDR3 has 14 residues.